A selection of T cell receptor beta chains follows, all from one sample in a study of T cell responses to AZD1222 COVID-19 vaccine. The protocol was immunoSEQ multiplex PCR, while the TCRdb copy is restricted to in-frame clones and leaves out a portion. The table has more than 50,000 clones, roughly 87% seen once; the top ten hold 3% to 4.5%. The sequences come from peripheral blood, collected on day 0 of AZD1222 vaccination. These receptors all stem from an adult in good health. Both conserved end residues are part of each CDR3. A D gene is named only where the DNA matches it firmly. Where a row states a size, it is once, few, many or the class of an expanded clone; other rows omit it.

CDR3 DNA | CDR3 protein | V gene | CDR3 length | clone size | J gene | D gene
TGTGCCAGCAGCTTCGGCTCCCAAGAGACCCAGTACTTC | CASSFGSQETQYF | TRBV11-2 | 13 | - | TRBJ2-5 | -
TGTGCCAGCAGCCAGACCTCTGGAAACACCATATATTTT | CASSQTSGNTIYF | TRBV3-1/TRBV3-2 | 13 | - | TRBJ1-3 | -
TGTGCCAGCAGCCCTCGCGGTGTCCTCGGCTCCTACGAGCAGTACTTC | CASSPRGVLGSYEQYF | TRBV7-9 | 16 | - | TRBJ2-7 | -
TGCGCCAGCAGCCAAGATGGGGGGAGGAATCAGCCCCAGCATTTT | CASSQDGGRNQPQHF | TRBV4-3 | 15 | - | TRBJ1-5 | -
TGTGCAAGTCGCTCTGCGGGACTAAGGGAGACCCAGTACTTC | CASRSAGLRETQYF | TRBV12-2 | 14 | - | TRBJ2-5 | -
TGTGCCAGCAGCCAATCGACCTCCTATGGCTACACCTTC | CASSQSTSYGYTF | TRBV3-1/TRBV3-2 | 13 | - | TRBJ1-2 | -
TGTGCCAGCAGCTTAGTCCTAAATCAGCCCCAGCATTTT | CASSLVLNQPQHF | TRBV11-2 | 13 | - | TRBJ1-5 | -
TGTGCCAGCAGCCGTACAGGGGAATTTGAAAAACTGTTTTTT | CASSRTGEFEKLFF | TRBV9 | 14 | once | TRBJ1-4 | TRBD1
TGTGCCAGCACCGACGGCGGGGGTAGCACAGATACGCAGTATTTT | CASTDGGGSTDTQYF | TRBV7-8 | 15 | - | TRBJ2-3 | TRBD2
TGTGCCAGCAGCTTAGGCAGTAGGAGCAATCAGCCCCAGCATTTT | CASSLGSRSNQPQHF | TRBV7-2 | 15 | - | TRBJ1-5 | -
TGCGCCAGCAGTCATTACCAGGGAGATACGCAGTATTTT | CASSHYQGDTQYF | TRBV5-1 | 13 | - | TRBJ2-3 | -
TGCGCCAGCAGCTTGGGGCCCGCCCAGGGTGGCTACACCTTC | CASSLGPAQGGYTF | TRBV5-1 | 14 | - | TRBJ1-2 | -
TGTGCCAGTAGTAACGCCGGGACCACCTTTCGGCAGGAGACCCAGTACTTC | CASSNAGTTFRQETQYF | TRBV19 | 17 | - | TRBJ2-5 | -
TGTGCCAGTAGTAGCCCTATTTCAGGGGCGGTAAATACGCAGTATTTT | CASSSPISGAVNTQYF | TRBV19 | 16 | once | TRBJ2-3 | -
TGTGCCAGCAGCTTGAGGACCGGAGAGAACACTGAAGCTTTCTTT | CASSLRTGENTEAFF | TRBV5-5 | 15 | - | TRBJ1-1 | -
TGCGCCAGCAGCCATGTATCCGGGACAGGTTCTGGCTACACCTTC | CASSHVSGTGSGYTF | TRBV4-1 | 15 | once | TRBJ1-2 | TRBD1
TGTGCCATCGGCGGGACAGGGGGTCGGTATGGCTACACCTTC | CAIGGTGGRYGYTF | TRBV10-3 | 14 | - | TRBJ1-2 | TRBD1
TGTGCCAGCAGTTTCCGGGACAGGGCGGGTTATGGCTACACCTTC | CASSFRDRAGYGYTF | TRBV28 | 15 | - | TRBJ1-2 | TRBD1
TGCAGCGTTCAAACCGAGACTAACTATGGCTACACCTTC | CSVQTETNYGYTF | TRBV29-1 | 13 | once | TRBJ1-2 | -
TGTGCCAGCAGCACGGGATCCTCTGGAAACACCATATATTTT | CASSTGSSGNTIYF | TRBV16 | 14 | - | TRBJ1-3 | -
TGTGCCAGCAGTCCAGGTCTCGGGATAAATTCACCCCTCCACTTT | CASSPGLGINSPLHF | TRBV6-5 | 15 | - | TRBJ1-6 | -
TGTGCCAGCAGTTTATACCAGGGACTAGCCAAAAACATTCAGTACTTC | CASSLYQGLAKNIQYF | TRBV28 | 16 | - | TRBJ2-4 | -
TGCAGCGTTGCAGGAGGCCTGGGGGAGACCCAGTACTTC | CSVAGGLGETQYF | TRBV29-1 | 13 | - | TRBJ2-5 | -
TGTGCCAGCAGTCTCAGAGAGAACACTGAAGCTTTCTTT | CASSLRENTEAFF | TRBV6-5 | 13 | - | TRBJ1-1 | -
TGCGCCAGCAGCCAAGATCAGGGATTGAACACTGAAGCTTTCTTT | CASSQDQGLNTEAFF | TRBV4-3 | 15 | once | TRBJ1-1 | -
TGCGCCAGCAGTCAGGACAGGGGCTCCTACAATGAGCAGTTCTTC | CASSQDRGSYNEQFF | TRBV4-3 | 15 | - | TRBJ2-1 | TRBD1
TGTGCCAGCTCACCGGCCGATGCGTCACTGTTTTTT | CASSPADASLFF | TRBV18 | 12 | - | TRBJ1-4 | -
TGTGCCAGCAGCGCAGGACTAGCGGGGGGACGAACCGGGGAGCTGTTTTTT | CASSAGLAGGRTGELFF | TRBV9 | 17 | - | TRBJ2-2 | TRBD2
TGTGCCAGCAGCTTCCCGGGGCCTCTTTATGGCTACACCTTC | CASSFPGPLYGYTF | TRBV5-6 | 14 | - | TRBJ1-2 | -
TGTGCCAGCAGCTTAGGGTCACGAAACACCATATATTTT | CASSLGSRNTIYF | TRBV7-9 | 13 | - | TRBJ1-3 | -
TGTGCCAGTAGTAGCCCCCGGACAGGGGGCGTCTATGGCTACACCTTC | CASSSPRTGGVYGYTF | TRBV19 | 16 | - | TRBJ1-2 | TRBD1
TGTGCCAGCAGCGAGCTGGGAAAGTCCCTTGATGGCTACACCTTC | CASSELGKSLDGYTF | TRBV14 | 15 | - | TRBJ1-2 | -
TGCGCCAGCAGCCAGTCGGTACAGCAGGGCGCAGATACGCAGTATTTT | CASSQSVQQGADTQYF | TRBV5-1 | 16 | - | TRBJ2-3 | -
TGTGCCAGCTCACCAAGGGAGGCTAAGGGGAACACTGAAGCTTTCTTT | CASSPREAKGNTEAFF | TRBV18 | 16 | - | TRBJ1-1 | -
TGTGCCAGCACCCACGGGACAAAACCCTACAATGAGCAGTTCTTC | CASTHGTKPYNEQFF | TRBV7-9 | 15 | few | TRBJ2-1 | -
TGTGCCAGCAGTCCGGGACAGGGCAAAGCTTTCTTT | CASSPGQGKAFF | TRBV12-3/TRBV12-4 | 12 | - | TRBJ1-1 | TRBD1
TGTGCCAGCAGCCCAACTCAGGGAGAGACCCAGTACTTC | CASSPTQGETQYF | TRBV7-9 | 13 | - | TRBJ2-5 | -
TGTGCCAGCAACCCCGGGACAGGGGGCTACGAGCAGTACTTC | CASNPGTGGYEQYF | TRBV28 | 14 | once | TRBJ2-7 | TRBD1
TGTGCCAGCAGCCAAGAGGCAGCTAGCACAGATACGCAGTATTTT | CASSQEAASTDTQYF | TRBV3-1/TRBV3-2 | 15 | - | TRBJ2-3 | -
TGTGCCAGCAGCCCCCGGACTAGCGGGGTTAGCTCCTACGAGCAGTACTTC | CASSPRTSGVSSYEQYF | TRBV4-2 | 17 | once | TRBJ2-7 | TRBD2
TGTGCCAGCAGCTTGAGCAGAAATTCACCCCTCCACTTT | CASSLSRNSPLHF | TRBV5-6 | 13 | - | TRBJ1-6 | -
TGTGCCAGTAGCTCTAAGATCACTAACACTGAAGCTTTCTTT | CASSSKITNTEAFF | TRBV19 | 14 | - | TRBJ1-1 | -
TGTGCCAGCAGCCAAGAGGGACAGGCTGCAACTAATGAAAAACTGTTTTTT | CASSQEGQAATNEKLFF | TRBV3-1/TRBV3-2 | 17 | - | TRBJ1-4 | TRBD1
TGTGCCTGGAGTGTCTCGGTGATGAGCACTGAAGCTTTCTTT | CAWSVSVMSTEAFF | TRBV30 | 14 | - | TRBJ1-1 | -